The source of this T cell receptor beta chain is a study of graft-versus-host responses after intestinal transplantation. About the study: All recipients were given anti-thymocyte globulin induction, and tacrolimus and steroids were then administered for about three years. General study points: Researchers found peak circulating GvH clone levels linked to early post-transplant HvG declines.

CDR3 length: 14 residues. Germline CDR1 KGHSH, CDR2 LQKENI. V lost 3 bases and J 5 bases, leaving 11 bases between the germline ends. With regard to this clone: The target antigen is unknown.

Here immunoSEQ multiplex PCR was the method, and the copy in TCRdb shows in-frame clones only, minus some. Among under 150,000 clones listed, 90% were seen once. The rearrangement links TRBV18 to TRBJ2-1; tentatively, D is TRBD2 (6 bases). The sample in question was unstimulated CD4+ T cells sorted from spleen or lymph node cells, obtained before intestinal transplant. The source is a human donor who received an intestinal transplant. The CDR3: CASSPMWGDNEQFF. The CDR3 DNA sequence: TGTGCCAGCTCACCCATGTGGGGGGACAATGAGCAGTTCTTC. The full variable domain, in which reference TRBV18 and TRBJ2-1 provide the parts outside the CDR3, is NAGVMQNPRHLVRRRGQEARLRCSPMKGHSHVYWYRQLPEEGLKFMVYLQKENIIDESGMPKERFSAEFPKEGPSILRIQQVVRGDSAAYFCASSPMWGDNEQFFGPGTRLTVL.